Listed below are T cell receptor beta chains from one sample, sequenced in a study of breast tumors, draining lymph nodes, adjacent tissues. TCRdb recomputed calls from the multiplex PCR reads with MiXCR, one row per CDR3 protein. The data show roughly 110,000 distinct CDR3 sequences, about 31% seen once. Sequenced sample: axillary lymph node tissue. Source of these receptors: a female donor with breast cancer. Some clones in this sample may be carry-over from other donors' samples. CDR3s include the opening cysteine and the closing phenylalanine or tryptophan. Clone size is stated in some rows and not others, as once, few, many or a class when expanded.

clone_size: many; j_call: TRBJ2-3; v_call: TRBV4-1; cdr3_aa: CASSQGHLSRGQVTTDTQYF
clone_size: many; j_call: TRBJ1-2; v_call: TRBV6-2/TRBV6-3; cdr3_aa: CASRPTGSGYTF
clone_size: many; j_call: TRBJ1-5; v_call: TRBV7-8; cdr3_aa: CASSLDRAYSNQPQHF
clone_size: NA; j_call: TRBJ2-7; v_call: TRBV11-2; cdr3_aa: CASSPTSGEYF
clone_size: NA; j_call: TRBJ2-2; v_call: TRBV19; cdr3_aa: CASSTRTSGIGGELFF
clone_size: NA; j_call: TRBJ2-5; v_call: TRBV19; cdr3_aa: CASSGHDRVQETQYF
clone_size: many; j_call: TRBJ2-7; v_call: TRBV4-1; cdr3_aa: CASSQDPGAHYEQYF
clone_size: many; j_call: TRBJ1-5; v_call: TRBV4-1; cdr3_aa: CASSQDVAANQPQHF
clone_size: many; j_call: TRBJ2-5; v_call: TRBV12-3/TRBV12-4; cdr3_aa: CASSIQETQYF
clone_size: many; j_call: TRBJ2-2; v_call: TRBV19; cdr3_aa: CASSIRPNTGELFF
clone_size: many; j_call: TRBJ2-1; v_call: TRBV7-8; cdr3_aa: CASSIGLAGGLFSYNEQFF
clone_size: many; j_call: TRBJ1-3; v_call: TRBV5-6; cdr3_aa: CASSLRTAGNTIYF
clone_size: few; j_call: TRBJ1-5; v_call: TRBV28; cdr3_aa: CATGGGPNQPQHF
clone_size: many; j_call: TRBJ2-1; v_call: TRBV20-1; cdr3_aa: CSARGLPNLYNEQFF
clone_size: NA; j_call: TRBJ2-7; v_call: TRBV3-1; cdr3_aa: CASSQDVREDEQYF
clone_size: many; j_call: TRBJ1-4; v_call: TRBV10-3; cdr3_aa: CASSQAGTGLEKLFF
clone_size: many; j_call: TRBJ2-5; v_call: TRBV19; cdr3_aa: CASSIRLAGGPETQYF
clone_size: NA; j_call: TRBJ2-7; v_call: TRBV2; cdr3_aa: CASRPGVPSGYYEQYF
clone_size: NA; j_call: TRBJ2-1; v_call: TRBV24-1; cdr3_aa: CATSDFLAGGPEDEQFF
clone_size: few; j_call: TRBJ2-2; v_call: TRBV6-5; cdr3_aa: CASSPYREGTGELFF
clone_size: many; j_call: TRBJ2-1; v_call: TRBV28; cdr3_aa: CASSSPRDGNEQFF
clone_size: NA; j_call: TRBJ1-4; v_call: TRBV20-1; cdr3_aa: CSATTGTGNGSEKLFF
clone_size: NA; j_call: TRBJ1-1; v_call: TRBV5-1; cdr3_aa: CASSQTGQETSEAFF
clone_size: many; j_call: TRBJ2-1; v_call: TRBV28; cdr3_aa: CASSLGTSGGANEQFF
clone_size: NA; j_call: TRBJ1-5; v_call: TRBV6-5; cdr3_aa: CASSHRQGWQPQHF
clone_size: few; j_call: TRBJ1-1; v_call: TRBV7-2; cdr3_aa: CASSPRAGMNTEAFF
clone_size: NA; j_call: TRBJ1-2; v_call: TRBV20-1; cdr3_aa: CSARGGQGIYGYTF
clone_size: NA; j_call: TRBJ1-4; v_call: TRBV2; cdr3_aa: CASSGGEKLFF
clone_size: many; j_call: TRBJ2-5; v_call: TRBV6-6; cdr3_aa: CASSYTIGTAGAQETQYF
clone_size: NA; j_call: TRBJ1-6; v_call: TRBV4-2; cdr3_aa: CASSQDHGEDSPLHF
clone_size: many; j_call: TRBJ2-3; v_call: TRBV29-1; cdr3_aa: CSVEVEGGSDTQYF
clone_size: few; j_call: TRBJ1-1; v_call: TRBV2; cdr3_aa: CASRRRGGNTEAFF
clone_size: NA; j_call: TRBJ2-5; v_call: TRBV20-1; cdr3_aa: CSAGDSGQETQYF
clone_size: many; j_call: TRBJ1-2; v_call: TRBV18; cdr3_aa: CASSPDGSYGYTF
clone_size: once; j_call: TRBJ2-2; v_call: TRBV20-1; cdr3_aa: CSARAVNLNTGELFF
clone_size: NA; j_call: TRBJ2-3; v_call: TRBV20-1; cdr3_aa: CSARDLGKGGLSTDTQYF
clone_size: NA; j_call: TRBJ2-5; v_call: TRBV5-6; cdr3_aa: CASSPGQGRGLWETQYF
clone_size: NA; j_call: TRBJ1-6; v_call: TRBV25-1; cdr3_aa: CASSEWSRFPLHF
clone_size: NA; j_call: TRBJ2-7; v_call: TRBV7-2; cdr3_aa: CASSMRGGYEQYF
clone_size: many; j_call: TRBJ2-2; v_call: TRBV7-6; cdr3_aa: CASSMTGPGTGELFF
clone_size: few; j_call: TRBJ2-1; v_call: TRBV28; cdr3_aa: CASSSSLAGGFFRNEQFF
clone_size: few; j_call: TRBJ2-7; v_call: TRBV4-1; cdr3_aa: CASSQARSGGYSYEQYF
clone_size: many; j_call: TRBJ2-3; v_call: TRBV6-4; cdr3_aa: CASATKGTGGPDTQYF
clone_size: once; j_call: TRBJ2-7; v_call: TRBV6-6; cdr3_aa: CATLLQGISCEQYF
clone_size: many; j_call: TRBJ2-3; v_call: TRBV11-2; cdr3_aa: CASSLGTPPPSDTQYF
clone_size: many; j_call: TRBJ1-2; v_call: TRBV12-3/TRBV12-4; cdr3_aa: CASRFTGGSDYGYTF
clone_size: few; j_call: TRBJ1-1; v_call: TRBV29-1; cdr3_aa: CSVVGRLRDTFTEAFF
clone_size: many; j_call: TRBJ1-2; v_call: TRBV7-2; cdr3_aa: CASSLGQGESGYTF
clone_size: NA; j_call: TRBJ1-5; v_call: TRBV24-1; cdr3_aa: CATSAGADQPQHF
clone_size: many; j_call: TRBJ1-1; v_call: TRBV7-2; cdr3_aa: CASSLVGGENTEAFF
clone_size: few; j_call: TRBJ1-3; v_call: TRBV2; cdr3_aa: CASTLGQGDGNTIYF
clone_size: many; j_call: TRBJ1-3; v_call: TRBV20-1; cdr3_aa: CSARTGQPGNTIYF
clone_size: NA; j_call: TRBJ2-2; v_call: TRBV7-7; cdr3_aa: CASSLILTGELFF
clone_size: many; j_call: TRBJ2-1; v_call: TRBV5-1; cdr3_aa: CASSLGTGSNEQFF
clone_size: many; j_call: TRBJ1-2; v_call: TRBV25-1; cdr3_aa: CASSEPGRMSGYTF
clone_size: many; j_call: TRBJ2-5; v_call: TRBV19; cdr3_aa: CASSIFGGETQYF
clone_size: few; j_call: TRBJ1-1; v_call: TRBV7-9; cdr3_aa: CASSFSVFQNTEAFF
clone_size: NA; j_call: TRBJ2-1; v_call: TRBV19; cdr3_aa: CASSTQGHNEQFF
clone_size: many; j_call: TRBJ2-1; v_call: TRBV15; cdr3_aa: CATSRGVDRVYNEQFF